The source of this TCR beta chain is a study of cytomegalovirus exposure and HLA in healthy donors. Study-wide background: The same platform as the approximately 640 first-cohort repertoires was used for the 95 to 150 validation repertoires, a later analysis reported.

Clones were sequenced by immunoSEQ multiplex PCR, and TCRdb holds only the in-frame ones, with some missing. The table records 50,000 to 65,000 clones, around nine tenths of them present only once. V lost 5 bases and J 6 bases, leaving 14 bases between the germline ends. The CDR3 runs to 14 residues. CDR1 KGHSH and CDR2 LQKENI come from the germline V gene. Whole-study findings and limits: The study put 160 or so TCR beta chains on its list as cytomegalovirus-associated.

Regarding this clone: Its target is not known.

This receptor was obtained from a woman aged 18-29 years in good health and CMV-seropositive. The J gene is TRBJ1-5, the V gene TRBV18; possible D gene TRBD1, 6 bases. The source material was PBMCs. DNA for the CDR3: TGTGCCAGCTCAAACCCAGGGGCTGGTCAGCCCCAGCATTTT. Protein sequence: CASSNPGAGQPQHF.